This T cell receptor beta chain was recorded in a study of blood T cells in healthy people across ages. The overall study: Per two T cells, template switching captured roughly one barcoded beta molecule. Study-wide results and limits: The recorded TCR beta diversity per million T cells decreased in a roughly linear manner with age. Higher naive T cell percentage went strongly together with higher TCR beta diversity.

This clonotype was found a few times. Its antigen is unknown. Together with a sample-barcoded 5' primer, a J-beta primer mix was included in a second PCR lasting about 7 to 12 cycles. TCRdb re-called the 5' RACE reads with MiXCR, one entry per CDR3 protein. The sample records about 1.5 million distinct CDR3 sequences, 35% to 45% being singletons. CDR3 length: 12 amino acids. Trimming removed 6 bases at V and 8 bases at J, with 10 bases between. Germline lookup yields CDR1 PRHDT and CDR2 FYEKMQ (reference sequence). Sequenced input: blood. The V and J genes are TRBV13 and TRBJ2-2, with D unclear. The receptor was isolated from a woman in her late teens or twenties in good health. The CDR3 sequence is CASRALPGELFF. The CDR3 nucleotides are TGTGCCAGCAGAGCCCTCCCGGGGGAGCTGTTTTTT.